This T cell receptor beta chain derives from a study of blood T cell repertoires in COVID-19. This table comes from immunoSEQ multiplex PCR, and its TCRdb copy is limited to in-frame clones, with some not included. The table records 200,000 or so clones, roughly 80% of them present only once. The length of the CDR3 is 13 residues. The V gene's germline CDR1 is GTSNPN and CDR2 SVGIG (reference sequence). The V end lost 3 bases, the J end lost 7 bases, and 13 bases lay between the germline ends. The chain couples TRBV30 to TRBJ1-5, with D possibly TRBD1 on 5 matching bases. Input material: peripheral blood. The sequence derives from a woman older than 75 with acute or convalescent COVID-19. Here the CDR3 reads CAWREGQGQPQHF. In DNA form, the CDR3 reads TGTGCCTGGAGGGAGGGGCAAGGGCAGCCCCAGCATTTT.